The rows below give T cell receptor beta chains drawn from one sample of a study of T cell changes during pregnancy in multiple sclerosis. Some clones are missing from TCRdb's copy, which holds only in-frame ones; the method was immunoSEQ multiplex PCR. The table records 40,000 to 45,000 clones, roughly nine tenths of them present only once. Material: CD4+ T cells from peripheral blood mononuclear cells, obtained before pregnancy. All receptors derive from a female donor with multiple sclerosis, enrolled in a pregnancy study. Each CDR3 is given with its conserved first and last residue. The D gene is left open where the match is weak. The size entry is marked missing in some rows and otherwise reads once, few, many or a size class.

>TRBV27|TRBJ2-4|15|NA|NA
CASSSSPGAKNIQYF
TGTGCCAGCAGTTCTTCTCCAGGGGCCAAAAACATTCAGTACTTC
>TRBV13|TRBJ2-1|16|NA|NA
CASSPPFLSLNNEQFF
TGTGCCAGCAGCCCCCCCTTCTTGTCCTTAAACAATGAGCAGTTCTTC
>TRBV14|TRBJ1-1|14|NA|NA
CASSRGGGNTEAFF
TGTGCCAGCAGCCGGGGCGGCGGAAACACTGAAGCTTTCTTT
>TRBV2|TRBJ1-4|15|TRBD1|NA
CASSVSQGANEKLFF
TGTGCCAGCAGTGTCTCGCAGGGGGCTAATGAAAAACTGTTTTTT
>TRBV18|TRBJ2-7|16|TRBD1|NA
CASSRPGQGHSYEQYF
TGTGCCAGCTCACGACCGGGACAGGGGCACTCCTACGAGCAGTACTTC
>TRBV4-1|TRBJ2-1|16|TRBD2|NA
CASTQGAGGLYNEQFF
TGCGCCAGCACCCAAGGGGCGGGGGGGCTCTACAATGAGCAGTTCTTC
>TRBV6-5|TRBJ1-1|13|NA|NA
CASSWARNTEAFF
TGTGCCAGCAGTTGGGCCAGGAACACTGAAGCTTTCTTT
>TRBV29-1|TRBJ2-1|14|TRBD2|NA
CSAKRLAGTHEQFF
TGCAGCGCCAAGAGACTAGCGGGGACACATGAGCAGTTCTTC
>TRBV7-2|TRBJ1-3|17|NA|NA
CASSLLPTVSSGNTIYF
TGTGCCAGCAGCTTACTACCCACGGTGAGCTCTGGAAACACCATATATTTT
>TRBV4-1|TRBJ2-5|16|NA|once
CASSQKGGQLQETQYF
TGCGCCAGCAGCCAAAAAGGCGGGCAGCTCCAAGAGACCCAGTACTTC
>TRBV7-2|TRBJ1-5|13|NA|NA
CASSFEANQPQHF
TGTGCCAGCAGCTTCGAGGCGAATCAGCCCCAGCATTTT
>TRBV7-7|TRBJ2-1|15|TRBD2|NA
CASNPLANLGNEQFF
TGTGCCAGCAACCCACTAGCGAACCTCGGCAATGAGCAGTTCTTC
>TRBV6-1|TRBJ1-4|17|NA|NA
CASSEARWGTRGEKLFF
TGTGCCAGCAGTGAAGCACGATGGGGGACAAGGGGTGAAAAACTGTTTTTT
>TRBV30|TRBJ1-1|13|TRBD1|NA
CAWSPDRGTEAFF
TGTGCCTGGAGCCCGGACAGGGGGACTGAAGCTTTCTTT
>TRBV18|TRBJ1-4|13|NA|NA
CASSPLSGEKLFF
TGTGCCAGCTCACCACTAAGCGGTGAAAAACTGTTTTTT
>TRBV7-2|TRBJ1-2|14|NA|NA
CASSLVHRDYGYTF
TGTGCCAGCAGCTTAGTCCACAGGGACTATGGCTACACCTTC
>TRBV4-1|TRBJ2-5|13|NA|NA
CASSPPGLETQYF
TGCGCCAGCAGCCCCCCGGGACTAGAGACCCAGTACTTC
>TRBV19|TRBJ1-1|12|NA|NA
CASNGLNTEAFF
TGTGCCAGTAATGGACTCAACACTGAAGCTTTCTTT
>TRBV6-1|TRBJ1-5|15|TRBD1|NA
CASTPGTGGNQPQHF
TGTGCCAGCACCCCGGGGACAGGAGGAAATCAGCCCCAGCATTTT
>TRBV2|TRBJ1-2|13|TRBD1|NA
CASSGQGARGYTF
TGTGCCAGCAGTGGACAGGGGGCACGAGGCTACACCTTC
>TRBV5-6|TRBJ1-1|13|NA|NA
CASSYTGRTEAFF
TGTGCCAGCAGTTATACAGGGCGGACTGAAGCTTTCTTT
>TRBV2|TRBJ1-2|14|TRBD1|NA
CASSLQGVNYGYTF
TGTGCCAGCAGTCTACAGGGGGTTAACTATGGCTACACCTTC
>TRBV18|TRBJ2-1|12|TRBD2|NA
CASSNGGDEQFF
TGTGCCAGCTCAAACGGGGGGGATGAGCAGTTCTTC
>TRBV6-6|TRBJ1-2|15|TRBD1|NA
CASSSRTGAEGGYTF
TGTGCCAGCAGTTCGCGGACAGGGGCAGAGGGTGGCTACACCTTC
>TRBV11-2|TRBJ2-5|15|NA|NA
CASSLDLGGRETQYF
TGTGCCAGCAGCTTAGATCTGGGGGGGCGAGAGACCCAGTACTTC
>TRBV5-1|TRBJ1-6|16|TRBD1|NA
CASSLDWDRGHSPLHF
TGCGCCAGCAGCTTGGACTGGGACAGGGGTCATTCACCCCTCCACTTT
>TRBV28|TRBJ1-5|15|NA|few
CASGQTTLSNQPQHF
TGTGCCAGCGGACAGACAACCCTTAGCAATCAGCCCCAGCATTTT